A selection of T cell receptor beta chains follows, all from one sample in a study of T cells in Graves' hyperthyroidism and ophthalmopathy. One entry per CDR3 protein, called by TCRdb with MiXCR from the multiplex PCR reads. The sample shows 40,000 to 60,000 distinct CDR3 sequences, 45% to 65% of them seen only once. Input material: peripheral blood or thyroid tissue (not recorded which). These receptors all stem from a man younger than 35 with Graves' hyperthyroidism. Each CDR3 is given with its conserved first and last residue. A D gene is named only where the DNA matches it firmly. The listing skips clone size in some rows; elsewhere it reads once, few, many or a size class.

D gene	clone size	J gene	V gene	CDR3 protein	CDR3 DNA
TRBD2	-	TRBJ2-7	TRBV20-1	CSAKGLAYEQYF	TGCAGTGCCAAGGGACTAGCTTACGAGCAGTACTTC
-	many	TRBJ2-7	TRBV5-5	CASTPDGLYEQYF	TGTGCCAGCACCCCGGACGGACTCTACGAGCAGTACTTC
-	many	TRBJ1-5	TRBV6-5	CASSRDAATNQPQHF	TGTGCCAGCAGTCGGGATGCTGCAACCAATCAGCCCCAGCATTTT
-	many	TRBJ1-2	TRBV4-3	CASSQGTFGSGYTF	TGCGCCAGCAGCCAGGGGACCTTCGGGAGCGGCTACACCTTC
-	-	TRBJ1-5	TRBV20-1	CSAGEARLQHF	TGCAGTGCTGGAGAAGCCAGGCTCCAGCATTTT
-	-	TRBJ1-1	TRBV29-1	CSVLGGNAEAFF	TGCAGCGTGCTTGGAGGGAATGCTGAAGCTTTCTTT
TRBD1	few	TRBJ1-2	TRBV19	CASSGTGDYGYTF	TGTGCCAGTAGCGGGACAGGGGACTATGGCTACACCTTC
TRBD1	few	TRBJ1-1	TRBV5-8	CASSSGTGFTEAFF	TGTGCCAGCAGCTCCGGGACAGGGTTCACTGAAGCTTTCTTT
-	-	TRBJ1-2	TRBV14	CASSARGTLGYTF	TGTGCCAGCAGCGCCAGAGGGACACTTGGCTACACCTTC
-	-	TRBJ1-4	TRBV5-4	CASSLDPGEKLFF	TGTGCCAGCAGCCTGGATCCGGGTGAAAAACTGTTTTTT
-	many	TRBJ2-7	TRBV9	CASSSRDGRYEQYF	TGTGCCAGCAGCTCACGGGACGGTCGCTACGAGCAGTACTTC
-	-	TRBJ2-2	TRBV7-6	CASSFSAGWDGELFF	TGTGCCAGCAGCTTTTCCGCGGGATGGGACGGGGAGCTGTTTTTT
-	-	TRBJ2-7	TRBV11-2	CASSLIEAYEQYF	TGTGCCAGCAGCTTAATAGAGGCCTACGAGCAGTACTTC
TRBD1	-	TRBJ2-7	TRBV11-2	CASSTDRGYEQYF	TGTGCCAGCAGCACAGACAGGGGCTACGAGCAGTACTTC
-	-	TRBJ1-2	TRBV20-1	CSASAGNYGYTF	TGCAGTGCTAGCGCAGGGAACTATGGCTACACCTTC
-	once	TRBJ2-6	TRBV25-1	CASSEFGQGSSGANVLTF	TGTGCCAGCAGTGAATTTGGGCAGGGAAGCTCTGGGGCCAACGTCCTGACTTTC
-	-	TRBJ1-2	TRBV25-1	CASSAYVDGADYYGYTF	TGTGCCAGCAGTGCTTATGTGGACGGGGCGGATTACTATGGCTACACCTTC
TRBD1	medium-sized	TRBJ2-5	TRBV7-8	CASSLGQANQETQYF	TGTGCCAGCAGCCTGGGACAGGCTAACCAAGAGACCCAGTACTTC
-	once	TRBJ2-7	TRBV11-2	CASSLVAVVYEQYF	TGTGCCAGCAGCTTAGTGGCCGTGGTCTACGAGCAGTACTTC
TRBD2	many	TRBJ2-7	TRBV6-2/TRBV6-3	CASSTTSGGYEQYF	TGTGCCAGCAGCACTACTAGCGGGGGCTACGAGCAGTACTTC
-	medium-sized	TRBJ2-7	TRBV5-6	CASSLAVGATEQYF	TGTGCCAGCAGCTTGGCCGTTGGGGCGACCGAGCAGTACTTC
-	many	TRBJ1-2	TRBV5-1	CASSFGEYYGYTF	TGCGCCAGCAGCTTTGGGGAATACTATGGCTACACCTTC
-	many	TRBJ1-1	TRBV9	CASSVGAKNTGAFF	TGTGCCAGCAGCGTAGGGGCGAAGAACACTGGAGCTTTCTTT
-	-	TRBJ1-1	TRBV19	CASSIQGPNTGAFF	TGTGCCAGTAGTATCCAGGGCCCGAACACAGGAGCTTTCTTT
-	-	TRBJ1-6	TRBV25-1	CASGERGIYNSPLHF	TGTGCCAGCGGCGAACGGGGCATCTATAATTCACCCCTCCACTTT
-	-	TRBJ1-1	TRBV20-1	CSARPGTGTEAFF	TGCAGTGCTAGGCCGGGGACGGGCACTGAAGCTTTCTTT
-	-	TRBJ1-5	TRBV6-5	CASRRSNQPQHF	TGTGCCAGCAGGCGAAGCAATCAGCCCCAGCATTTT
-	-	TRBJ1-5	TRBV15	CASSYRQGSGRQPQHF	TGTGCCAGCAGTTACAGGCAGGGGAGCGGCAGGCAGCCCCAGCATTTT
TRBD2	few	TRBJ2-5	TRBV7-8	CASSLGLAGEETQYF	TGTGCCAGCAGCTTAGGACTAGCGGGAGAAGAGACCCAGTACTTC
-	-	TRBJ1-1	TRBV29-1	CSVESGAPEAFF	TGCAGCGTTGAAAGCGGCGCCCCTGAAGCTTTCTTT
TRBD2	-	TRBJ2-5	TRBV5-1	CASGTSGSVSETQYF	TGCGCCAGCGGAACTAGCGGGAGTGTATCGGAGACCCAGTACTTC
TRBD1	-	TRBJ1-6	TRBV29-1	CSVAGGEYSPLHF	TGCAGCGTCGCAGGGGGCGAGTACTCACCCCTCCACTTT
-	many	TRBJ2-7	TRBV5-6	CASSLGLSGVWGEQYF	TGTGCCAGCAGCTTGGGGTTGTCAGGCGTATGGGGCGAGCAGTACTTC
TRBD2	few	TRBJ2-5	TRBV29-1	CSVGASGSGTETQYF	TGCAGCGTAGGGGCTAGCGGGAGTGGTACGGAGACCCAGTACTTC
-	-	TRBJ1-1	TRBV11-1	CASSLGLPEAFF	TGTGCCAGCAGCTTAGGTCTCCCTGAAGCTTTCTTT
-	-	TRBJ1-1	TRBV7-3	CASSLNGRDPWNTEAFF	TGTGCCAGCAGCTTAAACGGCAGGGATCCCTGGAACACTGAAGCTTTCTTT
-	medium-sized	TRBJ1-4	TRBV29-1	CSAQGGNEKLFF	TGCAGCGCACAGGGCGGGAATGAAAAACTGTTTTTT
-	-	TRBJ1-5	TRBV20-1	CSASTDGNQPQHF	TGCAGTGCCTCCACCGACGGGAATCAGCCCCAGCATTTT
TRBD1	few	TRBJ2-7	TRBV6-6	CASSSTGGEQYF	TGTGCCAGCAGTTCGACAGGGGGCGAGCAGTACTTC
-	many	TRBJ2-7	TRBV6-2/TRBV6-3	CASGEPWSTYEQYF	TGTGCCAGCGGGGAACCCTGGTCTACCTACGAGCAGTACTTC
-	many	TRBJ1-6	TRBV6-5	CASRIGGHGDSPLHF	TGTGCCAGCAGAATTGGAGGACACGGAGATTCACCCCTCCACTTT
-	few	TRBJ2-5	TRBV25-1	CASSGGGTTRRETQYF	TGTGCCAGCAGTGGAGGAGGGACGACGAGAAGAGAGACCCAGTACTTC
-	many	TRBJ1-1	TRBV7-9	CASSLERVNTEAFF	TGTGCCAGCAGCTTAGAAAGGGTTAACACTGAAGCTTTCTTT
TRBD1	few	TRBJ1-2	TRBV29-1	CSVTRGRGQYGYTF	TGCAGCGTAACAAGGGGCAGGGGGCAGTATGGCTACACCTTC
-	once	TRBJ1-2	TRBV7-8	CASSLVSDFTTF	TGTGCCAGCAGCTTAGTTTCAGATTTTACCACCTTC